This TCR beta chain was obtained from a study of T cell responses to AZD1222 COVID-19 vaccine (dated by TCRdb to about 2021). The study in broad terms: TCR sequencing covered fewer than 250 trial participants: about 210 given two doses of AZD1222 and some 25 given two doses of MenACWY control vaccine. Trial participants were enrolled into age subgroups of 18-55, 56-69 and 70-plus years, which contained about 150, 27 and 61 TCR-sequenced participants, respectively. Study-wide conclusions, independent of this receptor: Vaccine-associated CD4 TCRs spanned the whole spike protein, with dominant responses in regions 160-218 and 743-854. Reportedly, close to half of the unique spike-specific TCRs recognized epitopes lying outside the regions that are mutated in the B.1.351 and B.1.1.7 variants. Conclusions about previously exposed vaccinees are limited because only a handful of AZD1222 recipients were SARS-CoV-2 seropositive at baseline. The 56-69-year group was small, and its depth increase did not reach significance, likely because of low power. Because no day 14 peak-response samples were available, repertoires were characterized only after the peak T cell response. Participants were mostly white British, with more females than males. The authors suggested clonal diversity may have been underestimated. Spike-specific TCR breadth and depth rose significantly after two AZD1222 doses compared with day 0 and with MenACWY recipients.

The time point label, read with the paper, signifies: about 28 days (+/-7) after the second vaccine dose. AZD1222 recipients whose second dose came at about 4 weeks and those whose second dose came at about 12 weeks were combined into one group, since spike-specific TCR depth and breadth did not differ between the two schedules. Samples from vaccinated people were obtained from the UK trials COV001 and COV002, which included a single-blind randomized controlled phase 2/3 trial of AZD1222 (ChAdOx1 nCoV-19) in healthy adults. For TCRbeta chain sequencing, PBMC samples from trial participants were taken at day 0 and at day 28 after the second dose. The CDR3 regions of human TCRbeta chains were subjected to immunosequencing. The paper's processing steps were these. Repertoire TCRs were matched against a reference library of SARS-CoV-2-specific TCRs generated with the MIRA antigen-specificity platform. Breadth meant the fraction of unique TCRs that were SARS-CoV-2-associated, whereas depth meant the fraction of total T cells that were SARS-CoV-2-associated. Each spike-specific TCR was assigned to its reactive spike region and to a CD4 or CD8 class using the MIRA data. Log10-transformed breadth and depth values were compared by one-way ANOVA with Sidak's multiple comparisons tests. Held by TCRdb, this immuneACCESS table contains in-frame sequences only and omits some clones. Under half of the omission traces to an unresolved V gene where checked; the cause of the rest is unknown. D and trimming were read from the DNA, whereas the V and J calls and clone size are those reported in that table. The sample yields 86,000 or so clones; about nine tenths were counted once. The ten largest account for 6.9% of the sample.

The germline V gene (reference sequence) supplies CDR1 MNHEY and CDR2 SMNVEV. The junction carries 13 bases between V and J, which are trimmed by 5 bases and 3 bases respectively. From the cysteine through the phenylalanine, the CDR3 covers 14 amino acids. Only the CDR3 DNA is retained, 42 bases long and in frame from the first base. With regard to this clone: Its antigen is currently not known. The record has no base qualities; no much larger clone is one base away.

In this chain, TRBV27 is recombined with TRBJ2-5; the D region possibly corresponds to TRBD2 (6 bases align). The sequence came from an adult who received the AZD1222 COVID-19 vaccine. This material consisted of peripheral blood, taken 28 days after the second AZD1222 dose. The DNA reads as follows: TGTGCCAGCAGTCCTCGACTAGTTAAAGAGACCCAGTACTTC. Its translation reads: CASSPRLVKETQYF.